This is a list of T cell receptor beta chains from one sample in a study of shared clonotypes between healthy human individuals. Profiled with immunoSEQ multiplex PCR; TCRdb holds only in-frame clones, not every one. The table shows around 1,900,000 clones, with 93% occurring only once. Sequenced sample: naive CD8+ T cells from PBMCs. The origin of the receptors is a man in his late teens or twenties in good health. Some clones in this sample may be carry-over from other donors' samples. CDR3s include the opening cysteine and the closing phenylalanine or tryptophan. D genes are given only for firm matches. The listing skips clone size in some rows; elsewhere it reads once, few, many or a size class.

V,J,size,D,DNA,CDR3
TRBV4-1,TRBJ2-2,-,-,TGCGCCAGCAGCCCGCAAGGAGAGTGGAACGCCGGGGAGCTGTTTTTT,CASSPQGEWNAGELFF
TRBV28,TRBJ2-3,-,-,TGTGCCAGCAGTACTCCTAGCGCCAGAAGCACAGATACGCAGTATTTT,CASSTPSARSTDTQYF
TRBV11-1,TRBJ2-1,once,TRBD2,TGTGCCAGCAGCTTAGAATCGCGGGAGGGGGCACGGGAGCAGTTCTTC,CASSLESREGAREQFF
TRBV10-1,TRBJ2-1,-,TRBD2,TGCGCCAGCAGTGACCGCCCCGCTAGCGGGTTCTCCTACAATGAGCAGTTCTTC,CASSDRPASGFSYNEQFF
TRBV11-2,TRBJ2-1,-,TRBD2,TGTGCCAGCAGCCCAGGACTAGCGGCTCCTTACAATGAGCAGTTCTTC,CASSPGLAAPYNEQFF
TRBV4-1,TRBJ2-3,-,-,TGCGCCAGCAGCCTTCTGGGAGTCACAGATACGCAGTATTTT,CASSLLGVTDTQYF
TRBV5-4,TRBJ2-1,-,-,TGTGCCAGCGACGAGTGGGGGGTCTACAATGAGCAGTTCTTC,CASDEWGVYNEQFF
TRBV4-2,TRBJ2-3,-,TRBD2,TGTGCCAGCAGCCCGCTCGGGACTAGCGGGAGCGCAGATACGCAGTATTTT,CASSPLGTSGSADTQYF
TRBV15,TRBJ2-3,-,-,TGTGCCACCAGCAGTTTCGACGGGATGTATACGCAGTATTTT,CATSSFDGMYTQYF
TRBV4-3,TRBJ2-1,-,TRBD2,TGCGCCAGCAGCCACCTCCTTGGGGGACTAGCGGGGAACTACTCCTACAATGAGCAGTTCTTC,CASSHLLGGLAGNYSYNEQFF
TRBV27,TRBJ2-2,-,TRBD1,TGTGCCAGCAGTTTTCAGGACAGGGTTGCCGGGGAGCTGTTTTTT,CASSFQDRVAGELFF
TRBV28,TRBJ2-7,-,TRBD1,TGTGCCAGCAGTTTGGGGGGGACAGGGAACGAGCAGTACTTC,CASSLGGTGNEQYF
TRBV28,TRBJ2-1,-,TRBD2,TGTGCCAGCAGTTTAAGTCGTACTACTCTAGCGGGAGTGGGCGATGAGCAGTTCTTC,CASSLSRTTLAGVGDEQFF
TRBV7-2,TRBJ2-1,-,-,TGTGCCAGCAGCTTTGAACGGGAGCCCCTCAATGAGCAGTTCTTC,CASSFEREPLNEQFF
TRBV27,TRBJ2-7,-,TRBD1,TGTGCCAGCAGTTTATCCGGGACAGCCTCCTACGAGCAGTACTTC,CASSLSGTASYEQYF
TRBV19,TRBJ1-1,-,-,TGTGCCAGTAGTATAAACAGGGATGAAGCTTTCTTT,CASSINRDEAFF
TRBV6-5,TRBJ1-3,-,-,TGTGCCAGCAGTTATGGTTTTGGAAACACCATATATTTT,CASSYGFGNTIYF
TRBV11-1,TRBJ2-6,-,-,TGTGCCAGCAGCTTACTTCGGGGGACGGCTTCTGGGGCCAACGTCCTGACTTTC,CASSLLRGTASGANVLTF
TRBV10-3,TRBJ2-1,-,TRBD2,TGTGCCATTAGGAGCGGGAGTTGGCATGAGCAGTTCTTC,CAIRSGSWHEQFF
TRBV5-6,TRBJ2-3,once,-,TGTGCCAGCAACCTGGCAGGGGCTCCTAGCACAGATACGCAGTATTTT,CASNLAGAPSTDTQYF
TRBV9,TRBJ2-7,-,-,TGTGCCAGCAGCGTAGGAGGGACCACCTACGAGCAGTACTTC,CASSVGGTTYEQYF
TRBV9,TRBJ1-1,-,-,TGTGCCAGCAGCGTAGGATTCAGTGGTGGGACTGAAGCTTTCTTT,CASSVGFSGGTEAFF
TRBV19,TRBJ2-1,-,-,TGTGCCAGTTCGAGCCCCTCCTTAACCCCGAGCTCCTACAATGAGCAGTTCTTC,CASSSPSLTPSSYNEQFF
TRBV7-8,TRBJ2-7,-,TRBD1,TGTGCCAGCAGCTTCTCAAGGGGACAGAGCTACGAGCAGTACTTC,CASSFSRGQSYEQYF
TRBV7-9,TRBJ1-2,-,-,TGTGCCAGCAGTCGAGGGGGTTTCAACTATGGCTACACCTTC,CASSRGGFNYGYTF
TRBV7-8,TRBJ2-5,once,-,TGTGCCAGCAGCTTAACGGGAGCGGGTAGAGAGACCCAGTACTTC,CASSLTGAGRETQYF
TRBV7-9,TRBJ2-2,-,TRBD1,TGTGCCAGCAGCCGCCGGGACAGGAAGAACACCGGGGAGCTGTTTTTT,CASSRRDRKNTGELFF
TRBV19,TRBJ2-7,-,-,TGTGCCAGTAGTATTTCTTTGTCCTACGAGCAGTACTTC,CASSISLSYEQYF
TRBV6-1,TRBJ1-2,-,TRBD1,TGTGCCAGCAGTGAAGAGGGGCTGGGGACAGGGGTGTCAGATGGCTACACCTTC,CASSEEGLGTGVSDGYTF
TRBV11-1,TRBJ2-5,-,-,TGTGCCAGCAGCTTGCGTCGTCGGGGGCTGCAAGAGACCCAGTACTTC,CASSLRRRGLQETQYF
TRBV27,TRBJ2-2,-,-,TGTGCCAGCAACCCGACAGCGAACACCGGGGAGCTGTTTTTT,CASNPTANTGELFF
TRBV27,TRBJ2-7,-,TRBD1,TGTGCCAGCAGTTACGACAGGGGGCTCTACGAGCAGTACTTC,CASSYDRGLYEQYF
TRBV19,TRBJ2-3,-,-,TGTGCCAGTAACAGCGGGAGCACAGATACGCAGTATTTT,CASNSGSTDTQYF
TRBV9,TRBJ2-2,-,-,TGTGCCAGCAGCGTAGAAGTAACCGGGGAGCTGTTTTTT,CASSVEVTGELFF
TRBV28,TRBJ2-5,-,-,TGTGCCAGCAGTTCAAGGGACGGGCAAGAGACCCAGTACTTC,CASSSRDGQETQYF
TRBV6-6,TRBJ1-1,once,TRBD1,TGTGCCAGCAGTCCCGGACAGGAGTACACTGAAGCTTTCTTT,CASSPGQEYTEAFF
TRBV28,TRBJ2-7,-,-,TGTGCCAGCAGTCAAGTCCAGGGAGTCTACGAGCAGTACTTC,CASSQVQGVYEQYF
TRBV28,TRBJ2-7,-,-,TGTGCCAGCAATTCACCCCGGGACGCGGCCTACGAGCAGTACTTC,CASNSPRDAAYEQYF
TRBV2,TRBJ1-2,-,-,TGTGCCAGCAGCGGGAGGGGAACCAACTATGGCTACACCTTC,CASSGRGTNYGYTF
TRBV19,TRBJ2-1,-,-,TGTGCCAGTAGTCTGGGACCGGGTTTGTACAATGAGCAGTTCTTC,CASSLGPGLYNEQFF
TRBV5-1,TRBJ2-7,-,TRBD1,TGCGCCAGCAGCTTAGGGGGAGCGGACAGGGTTTCCTACGAGCAGTACTTC,CASSLGGADRVSYEQYF
TRBV6-5,TRBJ1-1,-,-,TGTGCCAGCAGTTACAAGGGGACTGAAGCTTTCTTT,CASSYKGTEAFF
TRBV13,TRBJ2-2,-,TRBD2,TGTGCCAGCAGCTTAATACTAGCGGGAGGAAGGACCGGGGAGCTGTTTTTT,CASSLILAGGRTGELFF
TRBV6-1,TRBJ2-7,-,-,TGTGCCAGCAGCCTTATCGACAGAATCTACGAGCAGTACTTC,CASSLIDRIYEQYF
TRBV27,TRBJ2-3,-,TRBD2,TGTGCCAGCAGCCCAAAGCGGCTAGCGGGAGGCACAGATACGCAGTATTTT,CASSPKRLAGGTDTQYF
TRBV7-6,TRBJ2-7,-,-,TGTGCCAGCAGCTTAGGACATGGGGGAGACGACGAGCAGTACTTC,CASSLGHGGDDEQYF
TRBV2,TRBJ1-2,-,TRBD1,TGTGCCAGCAGTGGCGGGACAGGTCGCGATGGCTACACCTTC,CASSGGTGRDGYTF